This T cell receptor (beta chain) stems from a study of cytomegalovirus exposure and HLA in healthy donors. Study findings and constraints: Later analysis associated a missense DCLRE1C variant with TCR beta V- and J-gene trimming. Being indistinguishable, some V segments were excluded, TRBV6-2 and TRBV6-3 among them.

In the case of this clone: Its antigen is currently unknown.

This PCR relied on a set of 60 Vbeta primers and 13 Jbeta primers. Produced via immunoSEQ multiplex PCR; TCRdb's table is partial and in-frame only. The sample contains about 35,000 clones, 80% of which appear only once. Germline V gene data show CDR1 as SGHAT and CDR2 as FQNNGV. The CDR3 runs 14 residues. Trimming pared 2 bases from V and 4 bases from J, leaving 11 bases between. The sample consisted of PBMCs. This chain connects TRBV11-2 to TRBJ2-5; perhaps TRBD2 as D (6 bases). This sequence originates from a male donor in good health and CMV-seronegative. The CDR3 loop reads CASSLMVGGETQYF. In DNA, the CDR3 is TGTGCCAGCAGCTTAATGGTGGGGGGAGAGACCCAGTACTTC.